The 2 T cell receptor beta chains given below trace back to one sample, sequenced in a study of T cell responses to AZD1222 COVID-19 vaccine. Sequenced by immunoSEQ multiplex PCR; TCRdb stores in-frame clones only, minus some. Altogether fewer than 90,000 clones are present, more than 70% being singletons, with the ten largest covering less than 9%. The source material was peripheral blood, sampled 28 days after the second AZD1222 dose. The source of these receptors is an adult who received the AZD1222 COVID-19 vaccine.

J is TRBJ1-1 and V is TRBV5-6, with D possibly matching TRBD1 (5 bases). Trimming stripped 7 bases from V and 3 bases from J, with 16 bases between. The CDR3 consists of 14 residues. Per the germline V gene, CDR1 is SGHDT and CDR2 is YYEEEE. CDR3 residues: CASLKRGWDTEAFF. In nucleotides, the CDR3 is TGTGCCAGCTTAAAGCGGGGGTGGGACACTGAAGCTTTCTTT.

This chain joins TRBV1 and TRBJ2-3; whether TRBD2, the table's D call, matches the DNA was not checked. TRBV1 is tagged as a pseudogene. The CDR3 extends over 17 amino acids. The CDR3 loop is CTSSQDPTAENTDTQYF. The CDR3 DNA reads as TGCACCAGCAGCCAAGATCCGACCGCGGAGAACACAGATACGCAGTATTTT.